This TCR beta chain emerged from a study of shared clonotypes between healthy human individuals. Study context: Per donor, three plates held CD4 naive cells, three held CD4 memory, two held CD8 naive and one held CD8 memory. General study points: The study sampled only blood, and tissue repertoires likely differ.

Between the trimmed V and J ends, which lost 4 bases and 1 base, there was a span of 20 bases. This CDR3 spans 17 amino acids. Germline-derived CDR1 and CDR2 are SGHNT and YYREEE (reference sequence). Points on this clone: No antigen is known for it.

Assay: immunoSEQ multiplex PCR; the TCRdb copy retains only in-frame clones and omits some. The sample lists over a million clones; 98% to 99% were seen once. The chain joins TRBV5-4 to TRBJ2-5; D is ambiguous. The receptor was derived from a man aged 25 to 40 in good health. Specimen: naive CD4+ T cells sorted from blood. Subset in this sample: CD45RA+ positively selected. CDR3 loop: CASSHIDTFSTQETQYF. The CDR3 nucleotides read TGTGCCAGCAGCCATATCGACACGTTTTCCACCCAAGAGACCCAGTACTTC.